Detailed here is one T cell receptor (beta chain). No antigen is known for it. An even split of each subset's genomic DNA across several immunoSEQ plates was performed. TCRdb's copy holds only in-frame clones and misses some; the assay was immunoSEQ multiplex PCR. Altogether under 1,100,000 clones are present, more than 75% being singletons, with the ten largest covering 0.55% to 0.7%. These data originate in a study of shared clonotypes between healthy human individuals. Study results and caveats: Having only a few donors restricted how much genetic and exposure-history diversity was captured. Compared with memory subsets, naive subsets generally had larger estimated richness.

V lost 4 bases to trimming and J lost 5 bases; unmatched junction nucleotides: 9. CDR3 length: 16 residues. Germline values: CDR1 MNHEY, CDR2 SVGAGI. The specimen sequenced was memory CD4+ T cells from PBMCs. Regarding subset: CD45RA-negative fraction. The sequence came from a man aged 18 to 29 in good health. Some clones in this sample may be carry-over from other donors' samples. The genes are TRBV6-5 and TRBJ2-2; 8 nucleotides line up with TRBD1. In DNA form, the CDR3 reads TGTGCCAGCAGTTTGGATACAGGGGGAGTAACCGGGGAGCTGTTTTTT. It is translated as CASSLDTGGVTGELFF.